The present T cell receptor (beta chain) was sequenced within a study of cytomegalovirus exposure and HLA in healthy donors. Study-wide findings and caveats: A later analysis by the authors found several of the most significant clusters apparently linked to common viral pathogens. Accurate HLA-A and HLA-B prediction from TCR beta sequences was reported for most subjects.

The CDR3 length is 14 residues. The V and J ends lost 8 bases and 6 bases respectively, with 14 bases between them. Germline V gives CDR1 MGHDK, CDR2 SYGVNS. PCR primers comprised 60 Vbeta and 13 Jbeta primers. The repertoire was sequenced with immunoSEQ multiplex PCR; TCRdb's copy has only in-frame clones and lacks some. The table lists over 100,000 clones, about 77% of them singletons. Regarding this clone: Its antigen is unidentified.

This chain joins TRBV25-1 and TRBJ1-6; D uncertain. The sequencing sample was made of PBMCs. The sequence was collected from a woman in her forties in good health and CMV-seronegative. CDR3 bases: TGTGCCAGCGGTTCAACAGTTTCTAATTCACCCCTCCACTTT. Its protein is CASGSTVSNSPLHF.